These T cell receptor beta chains were read from a single sample in a study of brain T cells in children with intractable seizures. Produced via immunoSEQ multiplex PCR; TCRdb's table is partial and in-frame only. This sample has 60,000 to 85,000 clones, with under 95% found just once. Sequences were derived from peripheral blood, sampled at surgery. Receptors were obtained from a boy in the first two years of life with tuberous sclerosis and intractable seizures. Both conserved end residues are part of each CDR3. The D gene is left open where the match is weak. A clone size is listed for some rows: how often the clone was seen (once, few, many), or a class if it is expanded.

TRBD1 once TRBJ1-1 TRBV2 TGTGCCAGCAGTGAAGCACAGGGGGTTTTTACTGAAGCTTTCTTT CASSEAQGVFTEAFF
- - TRBJ1-5 TRBV30 TGTGCCTGGAGTATATACACCAGCGCGGGCAATCAGCCCCAGCATTTT CAWSIYTSAGNQPQHF
- - TRBJ2-3 TRBV9 TGTGCCAGCAGCGTAGTAGACGGTTTCACAGATACGCAGTATTTT CASSVVDGFTDTQYF
- - TRBJ2-7 TRBV12-3/TRBV12-4 TGTGCCAGCACCTCGGATTCGTCCGAGCAGTACTTC CASTSDSSEQYF
- - TRBJ1-1 TRBV18 TGTGCCAGCTCACCCCCCGGGACGGGGAACACTGAAGCTTTCTTT CASSPPGTGNTEAFF
- - TRBJ2-7 TRBV2 TGTGCCAGCAGTGAACCCCCCGGGACACCCTCCGAGCAGTACTTC CASSEPPGTPSEQYF
- once TRBJ1-1 TRBV12-3/TRBV12-4 TGTGCCAGCAGTTTTGTAAACACTGAAGCTTTCTTT CASSFVNTEAFF
TRBD2 - TRBJ2-7 TRBV11-2 TGTGCCAGCAGCTTAGTAGCTAGCGGGAGGACCTACGAGCAGTACTTC CASSLVASGRTYEQYF
TRBD1 - TRBJ2-1 TRBV7-3 TGTGCCAGCGGGACAGGGGGCTCCTACAATGAGCAGTTCTTC CASGTGGSYNEQFF
TRBD2 once TRBJ2-3 TRBV6-2/TRBV6-3 TGTGCCAGCAGTTACTCTCTACTAGCGGGGAGCACAGATACGCAGTATTTT CASSYSLLAGSTDTQYF
TRBD1 - TRBJ2-7 TRBV28 TGTGCCAGCAGTTTTCCGGTCAACAGGGGACGCGAGCAGTACTTC CASSFPVNRGREQYF
- - TRBJ2-7 TRBV9 TGTGCCAGCAGCTCTAGCTCCTACGAGCAGTACTTC CASSSSSYEQYF
- - TRBJ1-1 TRBV5-4 TGTGCCAGCAGCTTAAGGGACACTGAAGCTTTCTTT CASSLRDTEAFF
TRBD1 once TRBJ2-2 TRBV24-1 TGTGCCACCAGTGATACCGGGACAGGGATGACCGGGGAGCTGTTTTTT CATSDTGTGMTGELFF
- - TRBJ1-1 TRBV27 TGTGCCAGCAGCCTCCTTTACAGTGGAAACACTGAAGCTTTCTTT CASSLLYSGNTEAFF
- - TRBJ2-1 TRBV27 TGTGCCAGCAGTTTGGACAAATACAATGAGCAGTTCTTC CASSLDKYNEQFF
- - TRBJ2-2 TRBV7-9 TGTGCCAGCAGCTCGGAGGTAGATGCCGGGGAGCTGTTTTTT CASSSEVDAGELFF
- - TRBJ2-2 TRBV12-5 TGTGCTAGTGGTTTGTGGGGGGCGACATCTTTCACCGGGGAGCTGTTTTTT CASGLWGATSFTGELFF
TRBD2 - TRBJ2-5 TRBV4-1 TGCGCCAGCAGCCAAGATCGTCGATCAGGTGTCGGGGGGGATTGGGAGACCCAGTACTTC CASSQDRRSGVGGDWETQYF
- - TRBJ2-1 TRBV5-1 TGCGCCAGCAGCTTGGAGCAGGTCTCCTACAATGAGCAGTTCTTC CASSLEQVSYNEQFF
- - TRBJ1-2 TRBV27 TGTGCCAGCAACCCCCGGGGGGTAGGAGGCTACACCTTC CASNPRGVGGYTF
- - TRBJ2-2 TRBV12-5 TGTGCTAGTGGTCCCCCCCGGACGCGGAACACCGGGGAGCTGTTTTTT CASGPPRTRNTGELFF
- - TRBJ2-3 TRBV11-3 TGTGCCAGCAGCTTATTCTCCCGGGGTGTAAGAGATACGCAGTATTTT CASSLFSRGVRDTQYF
- - TRBJ2-7 TRBV18 TGTGCCAGCTCCGGGGGTGTATGGTACTTC CASSGGVWYF
- - TRBJ2-5 TRBV7-2 TGTGCCAGCAGCTTAGGGTTCTACCAAGAGACCCAGTACTTC CASSLGFYQETQYF
- - TRBJ1-2 TRBV27 TGTGCCAGCAGCTCGGGGGTTCTAAGTGGCTACACCTTC CASSSGVLSGYTF
TRBD2 - TRBJ2-4 TRBV18 TGTGCCAGCTCACCATTGGGACTAGCGGGGACCAAAAACATTCAGTACTTC CASSPLGLAGTKNIQYF
- few TRBJ1-6 TRBV5-5 TGTGCCAGCAGCTTGATCTCTCGGTCACCCCTCCACTTT CASSLISRSPLHF
- - TRBJ1-5 TRBV30 TGTGCCTGGAGTTATTCACGCCAGCCCCAGCATTTT CAWSYSRQPQHF
TRBD1 - TRBJ1-2 TRBV3-1/TRBV3-2 TGTGCCAGCAGCCAGACGAGCGGACAGGGGGTTAAGGGCTACACCTTC CASSQTSGQGVKGYTF
TRBD2 - TRBJ2-3 TRBV4-1 TGCGCCAGCAGCCAATGGGCTAGCGGATCTAGCACAGATACGCAGTATTTT CASSQWASGSSTDTQYF
- - TRBJ1-2 TRBV18 TGTGCCAGCTCACCCGGACAGACCAACTATGGCTACACCTTC CASSPGQTNYGYTF
- - TRBJ2-1 TRBV25-1 TGTGCCAGCAGTGTTCCAGGGCGCAATGAGCAGTTCTTC CASSVPGRNEQFF
- once TRBJ1-3 TRBV23-1 TGCGCCAGCAGTTCTCCATATGAGGGCTCTGGAAACACCATATATTTT CASSSPYEGSGNTIYF
TRBD1 - TRBJ1-2 TRBV7-8 TGTGCCAGCAGCTGGACAGGTCGGGGCTACACCTTC CASSWTGRGYTF
- - TRBJ1-1 TRBV29-1 TGCAGCGTTGGGGGGGGTACTGAAGCTTTCTTT CSVGGGTEAFF
- once TRBJ2-3 TRBV6-6 TGTGCCAGCATTTTGTCCAGGGACACAGATACGCAGTATTTT CASILSRDTDTQYF
- - TRBJ2-7 TRBV10-3 TGTGCCATCAGTGAGTCGTATAGCGGTACCTACGAGCAGTACTTC CAISESYSGTYEQYF
- - TRBJ1-1 TRBV18 TGTGCCAGCTCACCACCGGATGACCCGGATGAAGCTTTCTTT CASSPPDDPDEAFF
- - TRBJ2-7 TRBV5-4 TGTGCCAGCAGGCGATTCGGAGCGTCTCTTGGGGCCTACGAGCAGTACTTC CASRRFGASLGAYEQYF
- - TRBJ2-2 TRBV5-1 TGCGCCAGCAGACAGGGCACCGGGGAGCTGTTTTTT CASRQGTGELFF
- - TRBJ1-6 TRBV20-1 TGCAGTGCTAGTGGATTTCCCTTACTCTATAATTCACCCCTCCACTTT CSASGFPLLYNSPLHF
- - TRBJ1-3 TRBV24-1 TGTGCCACCAGTGATTCGTTTAGGGGAAACACCATATATTTT CATSDSFRGNTIYF
- few TRBJ1-1 TRBV7-9 TGTGCCAGCAGCGGGTCTGCCACTGAAGCTTTCTTT CASSGSATEAFF
- - TRBJ1-1 TRBV10-3 TGTGCCATCAGTGAACACACTGAAGCTTTCTTT CAISEHTEAFF
- - TRBJ2-7 TRBV5-6 TGTGCCAGCAGCTCGATAGGACAAGCTGACAGTAGACCCTACGAGCAGTACTTC CASSSIGQADSRPYEQYF
- - TRBJ1-1 TRBV3-1/TRBV3-2 TGTGCCAGCAGCCAAGCTGGGGGCCGGACTGAAGCTTTCTTT CASSQAGGRTEAFF
- - TRBJ2-7 TRBV7-2 TGTGCCAGCAGCTTAGCGGGGGGGCTCGAGCAGTACTTC CASSLAGGLEQYF
- - TRBJ2-1 TRBV19 TGTGCCAGTAGTATTAGTGGGAGCAGCTCCTACAATGAGCAGTTCTTC CASSISGSSSYNEQFF
- - TRBJ1-1 TRBV19 TGTGCCAGTAGTGTTTTACAGGGTTTACGGACTGAAGCTTTCTTT CASSVLQGLRTEAFF
TRBD2 - TRBJ2-1 TRBV6-5 TGTGCCAGCAGTCTCGGACTAGCGGGTATATATGAGCAGTTCTTC CASSLGLAGIYEQFF
TRBD2 - TRBJ2-3 TRBV2 TGTGCCAGCAGTTCCGGGACTAGCGGGAGTAGGAACACGCAGTATTTT CASSSGTSGSRNTQYF